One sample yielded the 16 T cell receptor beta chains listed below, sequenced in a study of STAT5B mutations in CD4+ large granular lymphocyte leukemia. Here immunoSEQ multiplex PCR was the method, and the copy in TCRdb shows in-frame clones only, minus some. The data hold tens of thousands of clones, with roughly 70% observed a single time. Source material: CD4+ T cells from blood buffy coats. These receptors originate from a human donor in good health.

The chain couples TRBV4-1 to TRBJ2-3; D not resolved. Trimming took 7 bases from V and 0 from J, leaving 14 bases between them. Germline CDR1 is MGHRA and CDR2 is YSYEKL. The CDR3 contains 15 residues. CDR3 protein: CASTNLFLSTDTQYF. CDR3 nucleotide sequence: TGCGCCAGCACCAACCTTTTCCTTAGCACAGATACGCAGTATTTT.

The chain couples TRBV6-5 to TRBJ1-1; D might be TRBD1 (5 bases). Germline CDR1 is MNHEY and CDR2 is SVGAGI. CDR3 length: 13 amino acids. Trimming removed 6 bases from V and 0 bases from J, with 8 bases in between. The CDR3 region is CASSTTVNTEAFF. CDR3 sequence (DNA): TGTGCCAGCAGCACGACAGTGAACACTGAAGCTTTCTTT.

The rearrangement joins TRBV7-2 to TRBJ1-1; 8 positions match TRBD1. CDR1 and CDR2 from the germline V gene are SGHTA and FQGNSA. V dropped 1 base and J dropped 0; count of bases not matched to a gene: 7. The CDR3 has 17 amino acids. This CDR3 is CASSLGDRTVMNTEAFF. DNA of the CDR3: TGTGCCAGCAGCTTAGGGGACAGGACGGTGATGAACACTGAAGCTTTCTTT.

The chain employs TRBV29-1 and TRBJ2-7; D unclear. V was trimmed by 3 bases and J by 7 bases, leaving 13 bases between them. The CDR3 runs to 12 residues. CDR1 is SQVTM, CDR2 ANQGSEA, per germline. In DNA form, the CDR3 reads TGCAGCGTTGAGGACGAAGATTGGGAGCAGTACTTC. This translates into CSVEDEDWEQYF.

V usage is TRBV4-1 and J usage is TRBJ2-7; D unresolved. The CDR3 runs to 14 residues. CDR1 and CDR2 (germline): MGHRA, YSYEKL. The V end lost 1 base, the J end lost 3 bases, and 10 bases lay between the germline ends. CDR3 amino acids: CASSQVLQSYEQYF. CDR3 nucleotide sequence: TGCGCCAGCAGCCAAGTCCTCCAGAGCTACGAGCAGTACTTC.

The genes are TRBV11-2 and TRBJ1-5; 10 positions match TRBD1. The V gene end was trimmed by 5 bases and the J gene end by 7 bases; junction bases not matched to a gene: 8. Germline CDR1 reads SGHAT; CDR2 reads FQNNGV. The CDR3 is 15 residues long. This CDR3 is CASSAGQGVGQPQHF. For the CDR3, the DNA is TGTGCCAGCAGCGCAGGACAGGGGGTAGGACAGCCCCAGCATTTT.

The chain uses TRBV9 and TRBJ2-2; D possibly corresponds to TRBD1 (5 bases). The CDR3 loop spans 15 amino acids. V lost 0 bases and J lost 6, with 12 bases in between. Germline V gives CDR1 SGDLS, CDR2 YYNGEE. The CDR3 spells CASSVGGAVSGELFF. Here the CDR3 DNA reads TGTGCCAGCAGCGTAGGGGGCGCTGTGTCCGGGGAGCTGTTTTTT. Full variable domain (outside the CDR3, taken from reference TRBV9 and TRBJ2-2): DSGVTQTPKHLITATGQRVTLRCSPRSGDLSVYWYQQSLDQGLQFLIQYYNGEERAKGNILERFSAQQFPDLHSELNLSSLELGDSALYFCASSVGGAVSGELFFGEGSRLTVL.

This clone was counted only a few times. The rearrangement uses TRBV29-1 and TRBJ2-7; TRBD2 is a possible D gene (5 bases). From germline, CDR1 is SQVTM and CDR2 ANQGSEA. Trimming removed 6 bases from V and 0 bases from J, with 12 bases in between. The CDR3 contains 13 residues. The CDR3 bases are TGCAGCGTCCAGAGCGGAAGCTCCTACGAGCAGTACTTC. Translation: CSVQSGSSYEQYF.

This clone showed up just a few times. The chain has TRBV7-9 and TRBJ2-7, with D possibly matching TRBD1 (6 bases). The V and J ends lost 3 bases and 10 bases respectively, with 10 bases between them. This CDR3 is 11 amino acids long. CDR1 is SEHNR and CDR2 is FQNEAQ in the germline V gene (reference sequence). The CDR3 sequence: CASSLPGDQYF. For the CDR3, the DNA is TGTGCCAGCAGCTTGCCAGGGGATCAGTACTTC.

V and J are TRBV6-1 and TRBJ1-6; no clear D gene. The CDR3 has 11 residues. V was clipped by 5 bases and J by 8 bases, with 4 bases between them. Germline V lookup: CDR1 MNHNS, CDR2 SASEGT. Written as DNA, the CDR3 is TGTGCCAGCAGTATCTATTCACCCCTCCACTTT. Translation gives CASSIYSPLHF.

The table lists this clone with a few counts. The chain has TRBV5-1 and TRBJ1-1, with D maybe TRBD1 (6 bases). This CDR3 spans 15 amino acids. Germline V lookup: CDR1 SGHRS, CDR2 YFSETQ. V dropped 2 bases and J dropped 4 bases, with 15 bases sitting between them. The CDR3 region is CASSFWGGDGTEAFF. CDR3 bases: TGCGCCAGCAGCTTTTGGGGGGGCGATGGCACTGAAGCTTTCTTT.

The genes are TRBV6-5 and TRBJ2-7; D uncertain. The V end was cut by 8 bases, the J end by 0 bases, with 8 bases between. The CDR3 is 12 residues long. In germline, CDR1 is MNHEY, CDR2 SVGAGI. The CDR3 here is CASSRSSYEQYF. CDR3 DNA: TGTGCCAGCTCCCGTAGCTCCTACGAGCAGTACTTC.

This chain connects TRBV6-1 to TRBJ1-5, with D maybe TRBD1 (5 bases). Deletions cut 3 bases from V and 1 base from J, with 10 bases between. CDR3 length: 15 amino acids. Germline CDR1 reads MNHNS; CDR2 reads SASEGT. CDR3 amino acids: CASSDGGISNQPQHF. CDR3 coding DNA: TGTGCCAGCAGTGACGGGGGTATCAGCAATCAGCCCCAGCATTTT.

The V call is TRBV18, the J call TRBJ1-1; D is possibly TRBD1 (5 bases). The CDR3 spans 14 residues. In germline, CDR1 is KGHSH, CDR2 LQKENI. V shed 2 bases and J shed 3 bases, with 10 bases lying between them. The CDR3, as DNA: TGTGCCAGCTCACCAACAGGAGAGGACACTGAAGCTTTCTTT. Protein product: CASSPTGEDTEAFF.

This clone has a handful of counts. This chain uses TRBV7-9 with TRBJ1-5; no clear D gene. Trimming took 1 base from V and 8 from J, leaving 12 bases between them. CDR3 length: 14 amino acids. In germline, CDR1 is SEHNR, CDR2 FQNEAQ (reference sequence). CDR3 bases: TGTGCCAGCAGCTTAGGTTCCGGGATAGAGCCCCAGCATTTT. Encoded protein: CASSLGSGIEPQHF.

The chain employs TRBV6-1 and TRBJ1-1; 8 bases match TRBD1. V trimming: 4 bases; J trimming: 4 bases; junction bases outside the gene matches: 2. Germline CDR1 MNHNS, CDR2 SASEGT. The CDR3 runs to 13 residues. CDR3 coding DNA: TGTGCCAGCAGTGCCACAGGGGGCACTGAAGCTTTCTTT. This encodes CASSATGGTEAFF.